A single sample gave rise to the 29 T cell receptor beta chains below, sequenced in a study of immune evolution from preneoplasia to lung adenocarcinoma. TCRdb's table, derived via immunoSEQ multiplex PCR, lists solely in-frame clones and lacks some. This table has more than 10,000 clones, approximately 80% appearing once. The sequenced material came from FFPE normal lung tissue adjacent to the tumor. Receptors originate from a person in their sixties or seventies with lung adenocarcinoma. Some clones in this sample may be carry-over from other donors' samples.

This clone was found a few times. The chain combines TRBV5-5 with TRBJ2-5; D gene uncertain. Germline V gives CDR1 SGHKS, CDR2 YYEKEE (reference sequence). Trimming took off 4 bases at V and 3 bases at J, with 10 bases between the two ends. The CDR3 is 13 amino acids. The CDR3 is CASSPELKETQYF. CDR3 coding DNA: TGTGCCAGCAGCCCGGAACTTAAAGAGACCCAGTACTTC. Looking up the rest from reference TRBV5-5 and TRBJ2-5 gives the full variable domain: DAGVTQSPTHLIKTRGQQVTLRCSPISGHKSVSWYQQVLGQGPQFIFQYYEKEERGRGNFPDRFSARQFPNYSSELNVNALLLGDSALYLCASSPELKETQYFGPGTRLLVL.

The chain couples TRBV15 to TRBJ1-5; D is perhaps TRBD1 (5 bases). The germline V and J ends were trimmed by 6 bases and 5 bases, with 14 bases remaining between them. In germline, CDR1 is LNHNV, CDR2 YYDKDF (reference sequence). CDR3 size: 14 residues. The chain's CDR3 is CATRTAQEDQPQHF. CDR3 nucleotides: TGTGCCACCAGGACCGCACAGGAGGATCAGCCCCAGCATTTT.

This sequence joins TRBV12-5 and TRBJ2-5; 11 bases are a match to TRBD2. With 5 bases clipped from V and 2 bases from J, the junction kept 7 bases outside the gene matches. CDR3 size: 16 residues. Per germline, CDR1 LGHNT and CDR2 FRNRAP. The CDR3 is CASGPGTSGQQETQYF. CDR3 DNA sequence: TGTGCTAGTGGTCCCGGGACTAGCGGACAACAAGAGACCCAGTACTTC.

This clone was observed once. CDR3 sequence reads: CASRLDRGETQYF. DNA of the CDR3: TGTGCCAGCAGACTTGACAGGGGGGAGACCCAGTACTTC. V and J are TRBV27 and TRBJ2-5, with TRBD1 matching over 9 bases. Losses at the gene ends were 6 bases for V and 5 bases for J; bases not matched to a gene: 4. The CDR3 sequence is 13 residues long. The germline CDR1 and CDR2 sequences are MNHEY and SMNVEV (reference sequence).

V and J are TRBV2 and TRBJ1-2; TRBD1 matches 8 bases. This CDR3 region has 13 residues. V lost 8 bases, J lost 7 bases, and 9 bases stayed unmatched. Germline assignment: CDR1 SNHLY and CDR2 FYNNEI. CDR3 bases: TGTGCCAGCTTTACTCAGGGGGCTCTTGGCTACACCTTC. It encodes CASFTQGALGYTF.

This chain uses TRBV30 with TRBJ1-2, with D unclear. The V gene's germline CDR1 is GTSNPN and CDR2 SVGIG (reference sequence). The CDR3 is made up of 11 amino acids. The V and J ends lost 3 bases and 4 bases respectively, with 6 bases between them. The CDR3 DNA follows: TGTGCCTGGAGAGAGAGCTATGGCTACACCTTC. Protein product: CAWRESYGYTF.

This rearrangement joins TRBV14 to TRBJ2-7; D unresolved. Germline V gene sequence: CDR1 SGHDN, CDR2 FVKESK. CDR3 size: 12 residues. V was clipped by 1 base and J by 2 bases, with 3 bases between them. The CDR3 coding sequence is TGTGCCAGCAGCCAAGGACCCTACGAGCAGTACTTC. Translating it yields CASSQGPYEQYF.

This chain connects TRBV29-1 to TRBJ2-1; possibly TRBD2 for D (6 bases). The CDR3 totals 14 residues. Trimming removed 5 bases at V and 8 bases at J, with 19 bases between. Germline V gene data show CDR1 as SQVTM and CDR2 as ANQGSEA. The CDR3 sequence is CSVIGLRQTDEQFF. CDR3 DNA sequence: TGCAGCGTTATCGGACTAAGGCAGACAGATGAGCAGTTCTTC.

CDR3 sequence reads: CAWNQVHSYNEQFF. The CDR3 nucleotides are TGTGCCTGGAATCAGGTCCACTCCTACAATGAGCAGTTCTTC. The chain links TRBV30 to TRBJ2-1; D gene uncertain. Germline V gene sequence: CDR1 GTSNPN, CDR2 SVGIG (reference sequence). This CDR3 comprises 14 residues. With 4 bases removed from V and 0 bases from J, the gap between germline ends came to 10 bases.

The chain uses TRBV7-9 and TRBJ1-1, with D unclear. V was clipped by 6 bases and J by 0 bases, with 17 bases between them. The CDR3 is 16 amino acids. CDR1 and CDR2 from the germline V gene are SEHNR and FQNEAQ (reference sequence). The CDR3 sequence: CASRHLSTLMNTEAFF. The CDR3 DNA sequence: TGTGCCAGCAGACACCTGTCTACGCTAATGAACACTGAAGCTTTCTTT.

This clone was seen more than once but under ten times. This rearrangement joins TRBV18 to TRBJ1-2; D not certain. The CDR3 covers 13 residues. V lost 3 bases, J lost 6 bases, and 11 bases lay in between. CDR1 and CDR2 from the germline V gene are KGHSH and LQKENI. The CDR3, as DNA: TGTGCCAGCTCACCCCGTACTTCGGATGGCTACACCTTC. It codes for CASSPRTSDGYTF.

V is TRBV7-9 and J is TRBJ2-5; 12 bases are a match to TRBD1. Germline loops: CDR1 SEHNR, CDR2 FQNEAQ (reference sequence). The CDR3 consists of 16 residues. The ends lost 0 bases at V and 5 bases at J; junction bases unmatched: 4. CDR3 sequence (DNA): TGTGCCAGCAGCTTAGCCGGGACAGGGGGCAGCGAGACCCAGTACTTC. This gives the protein CASSLAGTGGSETQYF.

V gene TRBV19 combines with J gene TRBJ1-5; 7 bases align to TRBD1. CDR1 is LNHDA and CDR2 is SQIVND in the germline V gene (reference sequence). The CDR3 sequence is 15 residues long. After removal of 5 bases from V and 3 bases from J, the junction contained 7 bases not matched to a gene. The CDR3, as DNA: TGTGCCAGTAGTCACCAGGGGGAGACCAATCAGCCCCAGCATTTT. Encoded protein: CASSHQGETNQPQHF.

This chain joins TRBV7-8 and TRBJ2-7; TRBD2 agrees at 12 bases. Germline V gene data show CDR1 as SGHVS and CDR2 as FQNEAQ. With 5 bases clipped from V and 3 bases from J, the junction kept 5 bases outside the gene matches. CDR3 length equals 15 residues. DNA for the CDR3: TGTGCCAGCAGCCATGGACTAGCGGGGATCTACGAGCAGTACTTC. Amino acid sequence: CASSHGLAGIYEQYF. Full variable domain (missing parts from reference TRBV7-8 and TRBJ2-7): GAGVSQSPRYKVAKRGQDVALRCDPISGHVSLFWYQQALGQGPEFLTYFQNEAQLDKSGLPSDRFFAERPEGSVSTLKIQRTQQEDSAVYLCASSHGLAGIYEQYFGPGTRLTVT.

CDR3 amino acids: CASTTLEGLVDGYTF. As DNA, the CDR3 is TGTGCCAGCACTACTTTAGAAGGCCTGGTTGATGGCTACACCTTC. The chain employs TRBV7-9 and TRBJ1-2; D is unclear. CDR1 SEHNR and CDR2 FQNEAQ come from the germline V gene (reference sequence). V was pared by 7 bases and J by 6 bases, with 21 bases between. The CDR3 consists of 15 residues.

V gene TRBV16 combines with J gene TRBJ1-1; D is uncertain. V was clipped by 1 base and J by 5 bases, with 14 bases between them. This CDR3 is 15 amino acids long. The germline CDR1 and CDR2 sequences are KGHSY and FQNENV. CDR3 DNA sequence: TGTGCCAGCAGCCAATACCCGGAAGGGAGGACTGAAGCTTTCTTT. This encodes CASSQYPEGRTEAFF.

V is TRBV23-1 and J is TRBJ2-4, with D possibly called TRBD1 or TRBD2 (5 bases each). TRBV23-1 is an open reading frame whose function is uncertain. Trimming stripped 2 bases from V and 0 bases from J, with 20 bases between. This CDR3 contains 19 residues. The DNA of the CDR3 is TGCGCCAGCAGTCAAGGTGGGGGTTGCTACAAACTAGCCAAAAACATTCAGTACTTC. It yields the protein CASSQGGGCYKLAKNIQYF.

The chain carries TRBV28 and TRBJ2-7; 14 bases map to TRBD2. Germline trimming cut 5 bases from V and 6 bases from J; bases unmatched to any gene: 9. CDR3 length equals 16 residues. Looked up from germline, CDR1 is MDHEN and CDR2 is SYDVKM. CDR3: CASSPVRLAGGREQYF. The CDR3 nucleotides are TGTGCCAGCAGTCCGGTACGACTAGCGGGAGGGCGCGAGCAGTACTTC.

The chain combines TRBV19 with TRBJ2-1; 7 nucleotides match TRBD1. Looked up from germline, CDR1 is LNHDA and CDR2 is SQIVND (reference sequence). J was trimmed by 4 bases and V by 6 bases; bases with no gene match: 9. This CDR3 region has 15 residues. The CDR3 protein is CASSLTGDQYNEQFF. In DNA form, the CDR3 reads TGTGCCAGTAGCCTTACAGGGGACCAGTACAATGAGCAGTTCTTC.

J is TRBJ1-2 and V is TRBV2; no reliable D call. Trimming pared 3 bases from V and 1 base from J, leaving 6 bases between. The CDR3 spans 13 residues. The germline CDR1 and CDR2 sequences are SNHLY and FYNNEI. Here the CDR3 reads CASSDSGNYGYTF. CDR3 nucleotides: TGTGCCAGCAGTGACAGCGGTAACTATGGCTACACCTTC.

Here the CDR3 reads CASSRELGGRAKNIQYF. The CDR3 region has the DNA TGTGCCAGCAGCAGGGAGTTGGGGGGGCGAGCCAAAAACATTCAGTACTTC. The chain is built from TRBV7-9 and TRBJ2-4; D is possibly TRBD2 (7 bases). Germline-derived CDR1 and CDR2 are SEHNR and FQNEAQ (reference sequence). Trimming took 5 bases from V and 0 from J, leaving 17 bases between them. The CDR3 extends over 17 amino acids.

By its share, this clone is hyperexpanded (1% or more). One end of the junction varies from germline; a read error may be responsible. The V gene is TRBV2, the J gene TRBJ1-4; D is perhaps TRBD1 (6 bases). CDR3 length equals 14 residues. Germline V CDR1 and CDR2: SNHLY, FYNNEI. CDR3 coding DNA: TGTGCCAGCAGTGATGGGGACACTACTGAAAAACTGTTTTTT. Protein: CASSDGDTTEKLFF. The full variable domain, in which reference TRBV2 and TRBJ1-4 provide the parts outside the CDR3, is EPEVTQTPSHQVTQMGQEVILRCVPISNHLYFYWYRQILGQKVEFLVSFYNNEISEKSEIFDDQFSVERPDGSNFTLKIRSTKLEDSAMYFCASSDGDTTEKLFFGSGTQLSVL.

J is TRBJ2-1 and V is TRBV7-8; D remains ambiguous. CDR3 length: 14 residues. V lost 3 bases and J 6 bases, leaving 12 bases between the germline ends. Germline CDR1 is SGHVS and CDR2 is FQNEAQ. Written as DNA, the CDR3 is TGTGCCAGCAGCTTTGTTAACCCGGGCAATGAGCAGTTCTTC. Translated, it gives CASSFVNPGNEQFF.

CDR3 in DNA: TGTGCCAGCAGTCAAGACAGGGGCGGTGATAGCAATCAGCCCCAGCATTTT. This codes for CASSQDRGGDSNQPQHF. The chain uses TRBV28 and TRBJ1-5; 8 nucleotides match TRBD1. V was clipped by 5 bases and J by 0 bases; unmatched bases: 9. Germline V gene lookup returns CDR1 MDHEN and CDR2 SYDVKM. This CDR3 spans 17 amino acids.

The chain carries TRBV27 and TRBJ2-7, with 8 bases matching TRBD2. The CDR3 has 14 amino acids. V gave up 2 bases and J gave up 2 bases; unmatched junction bases: 2. Germline loops: CDR1 MNHEY, CDR2 SMNVEV (reference sequence). CDR3 residues: CASSLTSGAYEQYF. The CDR3 coding sequence is TGTGCCAGCAGTTTAACTAGCGGCGCCTACGAGCAGTACTTC.

The V call is TRBV4-2, the J call TRBJ2-2; D is unresolved. Germline CDR1 and CDR2: LGHNA and YNFKEQ. The CDR3 extends over 13 amino acids. V lost 1 base to trimming and J lost 7 bases, with 7 bases between them. CDR3 DNA sequence: TGTGCCAGCAGCCAAGTTTCCAGCGGGGAGCTGTTTTTT. Protein sequence: CASSQVSSGELFF.

The chain carries TRBV4-1 and TRBJ2-3; 10 bases map to TRBD2. Germline assignment: CDR1 MGHRA and CDR2 YSYEKL. The CDR3 sequence is 17 residues long. Germline trimming cut 0 bases from V and 4 bases from J; bases unmatched to any gene: 7. The DNA for the CDR3 is TGCGCCAGCAGCCAAGATGTGAGCGGGAGGGCCGCAGATACGCAGTATTTT. This translates into CASSQDVSGRAADTQYF.

This chain connects TRBV11-2 to TRBJ1-4; 9 bases line up with TRBD1. The CDR3 has 13 amino acids. V shed 8 bases, J shed 8 bases, and the junction held 6 bases outside the gene matches. Germline loops: CDR1 SGHAT, CDR2 FQNNGV. CDR3 sequence reads: CASGGGTGEKLFF. The CDR3 nucleotides are TGTGCCAGCGGAGGAGGGACAGGGGAAAAACTGTTTTTT.

This clone was seen a single time. The chain employs TRBV7-2 and TRBJ2-7, with a possible D match to TRBD2 (6 bases). The CDR3 extends over 14 amino acids. Germline lookup yields CDR1 SGHTA and CDR2 FQGNSA. V shed 0 bases and J shed 6 bases, with 12 bases lying between them. DNA for the CDR3: TGTGCCAGCAGCTTAGCGCTTGCGGGGTCCGAGCAGTACTTC. Its protein is CASSLALAGSEQYF.